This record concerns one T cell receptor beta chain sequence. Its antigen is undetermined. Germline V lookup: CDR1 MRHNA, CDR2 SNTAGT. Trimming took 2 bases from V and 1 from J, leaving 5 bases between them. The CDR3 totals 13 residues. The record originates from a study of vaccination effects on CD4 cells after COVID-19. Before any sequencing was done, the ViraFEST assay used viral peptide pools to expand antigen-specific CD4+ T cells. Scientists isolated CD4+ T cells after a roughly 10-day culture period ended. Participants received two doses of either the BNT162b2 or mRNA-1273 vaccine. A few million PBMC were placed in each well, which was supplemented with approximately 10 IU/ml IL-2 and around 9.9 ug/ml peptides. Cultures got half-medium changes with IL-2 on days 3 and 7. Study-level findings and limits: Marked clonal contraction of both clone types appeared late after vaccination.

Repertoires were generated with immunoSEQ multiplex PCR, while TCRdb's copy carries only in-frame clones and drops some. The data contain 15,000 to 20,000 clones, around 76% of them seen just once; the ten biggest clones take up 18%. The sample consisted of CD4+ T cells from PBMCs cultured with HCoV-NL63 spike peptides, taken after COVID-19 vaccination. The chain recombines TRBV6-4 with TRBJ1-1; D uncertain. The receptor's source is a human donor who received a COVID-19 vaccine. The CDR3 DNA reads TGTGCCAGCAGTGACGGGGAGAACACTGAAGCTTTCTTT. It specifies CASSDGENTEAFF.